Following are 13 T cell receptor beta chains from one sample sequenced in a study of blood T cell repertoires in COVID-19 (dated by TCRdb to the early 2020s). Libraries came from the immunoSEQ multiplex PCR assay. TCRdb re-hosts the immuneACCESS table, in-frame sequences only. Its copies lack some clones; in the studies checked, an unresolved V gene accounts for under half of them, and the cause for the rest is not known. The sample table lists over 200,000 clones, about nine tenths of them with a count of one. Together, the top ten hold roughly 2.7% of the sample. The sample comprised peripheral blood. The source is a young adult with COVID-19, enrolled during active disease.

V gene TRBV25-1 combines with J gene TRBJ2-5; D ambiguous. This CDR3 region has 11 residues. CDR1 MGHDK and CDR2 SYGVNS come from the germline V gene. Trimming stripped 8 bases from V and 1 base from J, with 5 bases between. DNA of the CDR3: TGTGCCAGCCAATCCCAAGAGACCCAGTACTTC. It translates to CASQSQETQYF.

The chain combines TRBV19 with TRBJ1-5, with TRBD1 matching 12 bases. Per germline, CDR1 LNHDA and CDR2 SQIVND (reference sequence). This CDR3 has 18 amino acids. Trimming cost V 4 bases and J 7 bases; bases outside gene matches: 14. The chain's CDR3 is CASSTAGTGGAYRQPQHF. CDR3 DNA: TGTGCCAGTAGTACCGCCGGGACAGGGGGCGCCTATAGGCAGCCCCAGCATTTT.

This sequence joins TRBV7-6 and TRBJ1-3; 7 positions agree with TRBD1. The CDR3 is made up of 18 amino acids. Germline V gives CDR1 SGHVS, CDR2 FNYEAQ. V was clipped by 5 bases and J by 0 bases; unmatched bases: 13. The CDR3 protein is CASSPTPGTAISGNTIYF. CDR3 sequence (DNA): TGTGCCAGCAGCCCAACACCCGGGACAGCGATCTCTGGAAACACCATATATTTT.

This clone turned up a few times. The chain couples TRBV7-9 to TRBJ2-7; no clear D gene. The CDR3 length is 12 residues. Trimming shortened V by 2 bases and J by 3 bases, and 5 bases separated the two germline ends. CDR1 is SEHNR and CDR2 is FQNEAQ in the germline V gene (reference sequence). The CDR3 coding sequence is TGTGCCAGCAGCTTACAGTTCTACGAGCAGTACTTC. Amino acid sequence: CASSLQFYEQYF.

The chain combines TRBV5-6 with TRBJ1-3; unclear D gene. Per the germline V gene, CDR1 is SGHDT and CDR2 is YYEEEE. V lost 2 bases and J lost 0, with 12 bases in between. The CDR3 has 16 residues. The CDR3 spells CASSFFVSFSGNTIYF. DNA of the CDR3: TGTGCCAGCAGCTTTTTCGTTAGCTTCTCTGGAAACACCATATATTTT.

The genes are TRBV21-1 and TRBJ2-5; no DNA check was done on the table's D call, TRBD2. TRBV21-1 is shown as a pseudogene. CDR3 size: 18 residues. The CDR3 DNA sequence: TGTGCCAGCAGCAAAGTTCCGGGAGGGCCCTTTTCAGGGGAGACCCAGTACTTC. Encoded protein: CASSKVPGGPFSGETQYF.

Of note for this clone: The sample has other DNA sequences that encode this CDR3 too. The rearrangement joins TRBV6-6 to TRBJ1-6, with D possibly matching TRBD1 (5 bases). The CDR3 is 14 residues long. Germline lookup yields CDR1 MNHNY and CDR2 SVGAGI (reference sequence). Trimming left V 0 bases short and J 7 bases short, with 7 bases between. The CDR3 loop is CASSYSEGNSPLHF. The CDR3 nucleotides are TGTGCCAGCAGTTACTCGGAGGGGAATTCACCCCTCCACTTT.

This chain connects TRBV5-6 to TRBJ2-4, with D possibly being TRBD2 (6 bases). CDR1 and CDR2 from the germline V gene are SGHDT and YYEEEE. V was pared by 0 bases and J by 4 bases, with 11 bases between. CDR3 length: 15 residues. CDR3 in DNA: TGTGCCAGCAGCTTGGTTGGGGGGAGTAAAAACATTCAGTACTTC. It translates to CASSLVGGSKNIQYF. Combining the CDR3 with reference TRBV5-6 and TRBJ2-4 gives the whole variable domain DAGVTQSPTHLIKTRGQQVTLRCSPKSGHDTVSWYQQALGQGPQFIFQYYEEEERQRGNFPDRFSGHQFPNYSSELNVNALLLGDSALYLCASSLVGGSKNIQYFGAGTRLSVL.

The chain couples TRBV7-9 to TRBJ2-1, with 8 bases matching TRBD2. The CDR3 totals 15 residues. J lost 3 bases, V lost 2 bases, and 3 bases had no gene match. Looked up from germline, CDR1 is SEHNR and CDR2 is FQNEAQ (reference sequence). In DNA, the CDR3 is TGTGCCAGCAGCTTACTCACTAGCGGCTACAATGAGCAGTTCTTC. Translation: CASSLLTSGYNEQFF. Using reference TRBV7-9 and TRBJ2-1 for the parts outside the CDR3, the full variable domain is DTGVSQNPRHKITKRGQNVTFRCDPISEHNRLYWYRQTLGQGPEFLTYFQNEAQLEKSRLLSDRFSAERPKGSFSTLEIQRTEQGDSAMYLCASSLLTSGYNEQFFGPGTRLTVL.

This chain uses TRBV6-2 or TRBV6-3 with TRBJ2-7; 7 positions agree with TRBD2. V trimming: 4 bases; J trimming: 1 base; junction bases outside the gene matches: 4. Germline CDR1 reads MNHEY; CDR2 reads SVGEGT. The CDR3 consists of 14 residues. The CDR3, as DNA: TGTGCCAGCAGTTTGAGGGAGGGTTCCTACGAGCAGTACTTC. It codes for CASSLREGSYEQYF.

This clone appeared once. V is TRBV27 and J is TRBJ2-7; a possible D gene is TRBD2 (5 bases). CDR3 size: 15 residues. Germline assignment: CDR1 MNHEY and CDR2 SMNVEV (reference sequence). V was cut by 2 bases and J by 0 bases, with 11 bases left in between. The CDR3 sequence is CASSLGPGTSYEQYF. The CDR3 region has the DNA TGTGCCAGCAGTTTAGGTCCGGGAACCTCCTACGAGCAGTACTTC.

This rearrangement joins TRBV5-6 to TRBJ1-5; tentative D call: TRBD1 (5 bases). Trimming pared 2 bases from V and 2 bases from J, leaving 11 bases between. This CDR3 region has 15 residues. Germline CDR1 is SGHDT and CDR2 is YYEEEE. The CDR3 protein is CASSFQGYGNQPQHF. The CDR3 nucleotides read TGTGCCAGCAGCTTCCAGGGCTATGGCAATCAGCCCCAGCATTTT. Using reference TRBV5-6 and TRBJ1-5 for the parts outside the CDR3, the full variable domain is DAGVTQSPTHLIKTRGQQVTLRCSPKSGHDTVSWYQQALGQGPQFIFQYYEEEERQRGNFPDRFSGHQFPNYSSELNVNALLLGDSALYLCASSFQGYGNQPQHFGDGTRLSIL.

In DNA, the CDR3 is TGCGCCAGCAGCCCGGGGACAGCGGAAAGCACCATATATTTT. Protein sequence: CASSPGTAESTIYF. The rearrangement uses TRBV5-1 and TRBJ1-3; 7 bases align to TRBD1. The CDR3 is 14 residues long. CDR1 SGHRS and CDR2 YFSETQ come from the germline V gene. V dropped 4 bases and J dropped 9; count of bases not matched to a gene: 10.